This is a list of T cell receptor beta chains from one sample in a study of blood T cells in healthy people across ages. TCRdb reprocessed the 5' RACE reads with MiXCR, giving one entry per CDR3 protein. The table includes 850,000 to 1,000,000 distinct CDR3 sequences, 45% to 50% detected once. Sequencing was performed on blood. These receptors were taken from a man aged 30-40 years in good health. Each CDR3 is given with its conserved first and last residue. A D gene is named only where the DNA matches it firmly. Only some rows state a clone size, as once, few, many or a class for expanded clones.

V gene	J gene	D gene	clone size	CDR3 protein	CDR3 DNA
TRBV20-1	TRBJ1-1	.	.	CSAANRENTEAFF	TGCAGTGCTGCGAATCGGGAGAACACTGAAGCTTTCTTT
TRBV7-2	TRBJ1-5	TRBD1	once	CASSFLGGGGNQPQHF	TGTGCCAGCAGCTTCCTGGGAGGGGGCGGCAATCAGCCCCAGCATTTT
TRBV5-6	TRBJ1-1	TRBD1	few	CASSLPRQGRAEAFF	TGTGCCAGCAGCCTCCCCAGACAGGGGCGGGCTGAAGCTTTCTTT
TRBV7-2	TRBJ2-7	.	.	CASSPQEGFFYEQYF	TGTGCCAGCAGCCCGCAGGAGGGGTTCTTTTACGAGCAGTACTTC
TRBV27	TRBJ2-7	.	few	CASSSSTGPMTYEQYF	TGTGCCAGCAGTTCATCCACAGGTCCCATGACCTACGAGCAGTACTTC
TRBV29-1	TRBJ2-7	.	few	CSVDQGEGYEQYF	TGCAGCGTTGACCAGGGAGAGGGCTACGAGCAGTACTTC
TRBV4-1	TRBJ1-1	.	.	CASSQDRGAEAFF	TGCGCCAGCAGCCAAGATAGGGGTGCTGAAGCTTTCTTT
TRBV5-6	TRBJ1-2	.	.	CASSWEQIYGYTF	TGTGCCAGCAGCTGGGAACAGATCTATGGCTACACCTTC
TRBV20-1	TRBJ2-7	.	.	CSARDHQRGDRDEQYF	TGCAGTGCTAGAGATCACCAGCGGGGGGACAGGGACGAGCAGTACTTC
TRBV7-2	TRBJ2-1	TRBD2	.	CASTDSGAAYNEQFF	TGTGCCAGCACCGATAGCGGGGCCGCCTACAATGAGCAGTTCTTC
TRBV20-1	TRBJ2-3	TRBD2	.	CSAGAGADTQYF	TGCAGTGCTGGAGCGGGGGCGGATACGCAGTATTTT
TRBV20-1	TRBJ2-7	.	.	CSAERDSYEQYF	TGCAGTGCTGAGAGAGACTCCTACGAGCAGTACTTC
TRBV21-1	TRBJ1-2	.	.	CASSKAWFERKANYGYTF	TGTGCCAGCAGCAAAGCATGGTTTGAGAGGAAAGCTAACTATGGCTACACCTTC
TRBV6-4	TRBJ1-2	.	.	CASSRGASYGYTF	TGTGCCAGCAGTAGAGGGGCCAGTTATGGCTACACCTTC
TRBV28	TRBJ2-3	TRBD2	.	CASSLGSGGSGTDTQYF	TGTGCCAGCAGTCTTGGGAGCGGGGGCTCTGGGACAGATACGCAGTATTTT
TRBV29-1	TRBJ2-7	TRBD1	many	CSVEEGTDYEQYF	TGCAGCGTTGAAGAGGGGACAGACTACGAGCAGTACTTC
TRBV13	TRBJ2-7	TRBD2	few	CASSLRGGIAYEQYF	TGTGCCAGCAGCTTACGCGGGGGGATAGCCTACGAGCAGTACTTC
TRBV30	TRBJ2-3	.	.	CAWSVDRTDTQYF	TGTGCCTGGTCGGTGGACCGCACAGATACGCAGTATTTT
TRBV4-1	TRBJ2-7	.	few	CASSQDRADSYEQYF	TGCGCCAGCAGCCAAGATCGCGCAGACTCCTACGAGCAGTACTTC
TRBV29-1	TRBJ1-2	.	.	CSGGDPYGYTF	TGCAGCGGCGGGGACCCTTATGGCTACACCTTC
TRBV29-1	TRBJ2-5	.	many	CSVEGYHYDVQETQYF	TGCAGCGTGGAAGGGTACCACTATGACGTCCAAGAGACCCAGTACTTC
TRBV2	TRBJ1-4	TRBD1	.	CASSEGDRQTEKLFF	TGTGCCAGCAGTGAAGGGGACAGGCAGACGGAAAAACTGTTTTTT
TRBV6-1	TRBJ1-2	TRBD1	.	CASRKTGTGDTNYGYTF	TGTGCCAGCAGAAAGACCGGGACAGGGGATACTAACTATGGCTACACCTTC
TRBV7-6	TRBJ1-1	.	.	CASSVDGGSTEAFF	TGTGCCAGCAGCGTAGACGGGGGATCCACTGAAGCTTTCTTT
TRBV4-2	TRBJ2-1	TRBD1	.	CASSQWDPGQGGPYNEQFF	TGTGCCAGCAGCCAATGGGACCCGGGACAGGGAGGGCCCTACAATGAGCAGTTCTTC
TRBV11-2	TRBJ2-7	.	.	CASSLLTGGYEQYF	TGTGCCAGCAGCTTACTTACAGGCGGGTACGAGCAGTACTTC
TRBV18	TRBJ1-2	TRBD1	.	CASSPPTGTYYGYTF	TGTGCCAGCTCACCACCGACAGGGACGTACTATGGCTACACCTTC
TRBV15	TRBJ2-1	.	.	CATSGWGESLKQFF	TGTGCCACCAGCGGTTGGGGAGAAAGCCTAAAGCAGTTCTTC
TRBV7-9	TRBJ2-7	.	.	CAITETGDTYEQYF	TGTGCCATAACCGAGACAGGTGATACCTACGAGCAGTACTTC
TRBV20-1	TRBJ1-2	.	few	CSAVKGRDGYTF	TGCAGCGCGGTAAAGGGCCGGGATGGCTACACCTTC
TRBV9	TRBJ1-2	.	.	CASSPPLSGGARGYTF	TGTGCCAGCAGCCCACCGTTGTCGGGGGGCGCGCGGGGCTACACCTTC
TRBV5-5	TRBJ1-2	TRBD1	few	CASDPGQGSYGYTF	TGTGCCAGCGATCCGGGACAGGGATCATATGGCTACACCTTC
TRBV21-1	TRBJ1-5	.	.	CASSKGDGSNQPQHF	TGTGCCAGCAGCAAAGGCGACGGTAGCAATCAGCCCCAGCATTTT
TRBV25-1	TRBJ2-6	.	.	CASSESGLAGANVLTF	TGTGCCAGCAGTGAATCCGGGCTGGCTGGGGCCAACGTCCTGACTTTC
TRBV7-8	TRBJ1-2	.	few	CASSLAGGILYGYTF	TGTGCCAGCAGCTTAGCGGGCGGAATTCTCTATGGCTACACCTTC
TRBV28	TRBJ1-5	.	.	CASSFTSKGLDQPQHF	TGTGCCAGCAGTTTTACCAGCAAGGGTCTGGATCAGCCCCAGCATTTT
TRBV3-1	TRBJ1-2	.	few	CASSPFRESYGYTF	TGTGCCAGCAGCCCCTTCCGCGAGTCCTATGGCTACACCTTC
TRBV3-1	TRBJ2-1	.	.	CASSLHPPESYNEQFF	TGTGCCAGCTCCTTACACCCGCCTGAGTCCTACAATGAGCAGTTCTTC
TRBV6-1	TRBJ2-1	TRBD1	once	CAIQQGPSSYNEQFF	TGTGCCATTCAACAGGGGCCAAGCTCCTACAATGAGCAGTTCTTC
TRBV11-2	TRBJ1-2	TRBD1	.	CASSSGTGNPLNYGHTF	TGTGCCAGCAGCTCCGGGACAGGGAATCCCCTTAACTATGGCCACACCTTC
TRBV3-1	TRBJ2-1	.	.	CASSQGGGEKQFF	TGTGCCAGCAGCCAGGGGGGGGGCGAAAAGCAGTTCTTC
TRBV20-1	TRBJ2-5	.	few	CSARSLGETQYF	TGCAGTGCCCGGAGCCTAGGGGAGACCCAGTACTTC
TRBV4-3	TRBJ2-1	.	few	CASSQELSSSYNEQFF	TGCGCCAGCAGCCAAGAGCTGTCGAGCTCCTACAATGAGCAGTTCTTC